This entry features one T cell receptor (beta chain) sequence. Its antigen is as yet unknown. This sample was taken from a study of Graves' ophthalmopathy and Graves' hyperthyroidism. The germline V gene encodes CDR1 SGHRS and CDR2 YFSETQ. The V gene end was trimmed by 7 bases and the J gene end by 7 bases; junction bases not matched to a gene: 11. The CDR3 has 15 residues. The authors isolated PBMCs from 8 to 10 ml of fresh peripheral blood. Whole-study findings and limits: Ophthalmopathy versus stable hyperthyroidism: 13-signature model gave around 90% sensitivity, 81.08% specificity.

Transcripts of RNA were the source for amplifying TCR beta CDR3 regions. The authors performed first-round RT-PCR with HTBI primers and then a second-round multiplex PCR. TCRdb recomputed calls from the multiplex PCR reads with MiXCR, one row per CDR3 protein. The table includes about 40,000 distinct CDR3 sequences, around 52% detected once. The clonotype originates from an adult man with Graves' ophthalmopathy. Material: peripheral blood. The chain employs TRBV5-1 and TRBJ1-6; 7 bases fit TRBD1. The CDR3: CASGRMTGTNSPLHF. The DNA of the CDR3 is TGCGCCAGCGGTCGGATGACAGGGACCAATTCACCCCTCCACTTT.